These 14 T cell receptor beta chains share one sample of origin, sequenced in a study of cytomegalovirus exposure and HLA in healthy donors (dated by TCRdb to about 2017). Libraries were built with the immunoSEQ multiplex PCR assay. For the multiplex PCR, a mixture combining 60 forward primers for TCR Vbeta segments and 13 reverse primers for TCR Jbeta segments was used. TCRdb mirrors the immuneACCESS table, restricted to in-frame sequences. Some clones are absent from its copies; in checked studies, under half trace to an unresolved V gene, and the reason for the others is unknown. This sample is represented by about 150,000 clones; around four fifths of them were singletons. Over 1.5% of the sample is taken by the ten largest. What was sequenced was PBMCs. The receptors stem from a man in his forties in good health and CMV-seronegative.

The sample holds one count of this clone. The CDR3 DNA is TGTGCCAGCAGCAAAACCCTTAGGACAAACCAAGAGACCCAGTACTTC. Translated: CASSKTLRTNQETQYF. This rearrangement joins TRBV7-6 to TRBJ2-5; a weak D match, TRBD1 (5 bases). The CDR3 length is 16 residues. With 5 bases removed from V and 0 bases from J, the gap between germline ends came to 16 bases. Germline V gene sequence: CDR1 SGHVS, CDR2 FNYEAQ.

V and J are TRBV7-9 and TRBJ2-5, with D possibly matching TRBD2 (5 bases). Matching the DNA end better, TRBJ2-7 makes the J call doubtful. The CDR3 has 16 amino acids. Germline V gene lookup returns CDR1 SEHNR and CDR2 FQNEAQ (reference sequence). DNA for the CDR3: TGTGCCAGCAGCTTAGCCGGTGGGCAGGAGGAGTACGAGCAGTACTTC. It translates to CASSLAGGQEEYEQYF.

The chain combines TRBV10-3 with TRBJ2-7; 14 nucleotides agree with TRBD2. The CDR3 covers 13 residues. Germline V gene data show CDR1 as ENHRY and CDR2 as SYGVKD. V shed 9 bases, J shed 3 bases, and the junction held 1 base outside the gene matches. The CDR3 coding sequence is TGTGCCATAGGGACTAGCGGGAGCTACGAGCAGTACTTC. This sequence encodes CAIGTSGSYEQYF.

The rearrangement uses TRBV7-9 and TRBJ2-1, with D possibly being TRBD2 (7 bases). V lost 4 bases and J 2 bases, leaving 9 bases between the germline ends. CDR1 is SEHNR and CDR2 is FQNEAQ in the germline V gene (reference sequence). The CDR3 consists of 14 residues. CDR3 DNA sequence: TGTGCCAGCAGCTGGGGGGGGCCCTACAATGAGCAGTTCTTC. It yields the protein CASSWGGPYNEQFF.

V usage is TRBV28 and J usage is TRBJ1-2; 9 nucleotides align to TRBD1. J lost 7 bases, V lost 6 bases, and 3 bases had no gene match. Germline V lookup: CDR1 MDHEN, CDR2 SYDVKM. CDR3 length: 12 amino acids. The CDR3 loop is CASRPQGAGYTF. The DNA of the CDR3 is TGTGCCAGCAGACCACAGGGGGCTGGCTACACCTTC.

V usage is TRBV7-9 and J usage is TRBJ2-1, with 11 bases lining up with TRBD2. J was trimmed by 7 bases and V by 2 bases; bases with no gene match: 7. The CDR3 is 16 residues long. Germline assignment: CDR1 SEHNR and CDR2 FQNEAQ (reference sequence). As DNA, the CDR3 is TGTGCCAGCAGCTTAAGTACTAGCGGGAGTAGGAATGAGCAGTTCTTC. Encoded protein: CASSLSTSGSRNEQFF.

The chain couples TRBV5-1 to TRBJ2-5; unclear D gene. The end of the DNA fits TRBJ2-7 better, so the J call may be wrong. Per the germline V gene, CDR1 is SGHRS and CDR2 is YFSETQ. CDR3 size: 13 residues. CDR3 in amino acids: CASSLGAAYEQYF. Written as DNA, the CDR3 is TGCGCCAGCAGCTTGGGGGCAGCCTACGAGCAGTACTTC.

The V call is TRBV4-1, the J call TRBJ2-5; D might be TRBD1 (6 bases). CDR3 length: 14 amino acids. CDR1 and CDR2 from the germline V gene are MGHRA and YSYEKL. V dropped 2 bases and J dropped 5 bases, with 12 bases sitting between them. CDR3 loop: CASSQTGSLETQYF. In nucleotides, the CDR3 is TGCGCCAGCAGCCAAACAGGGTCACTGGAGACCCAGTACTTC.

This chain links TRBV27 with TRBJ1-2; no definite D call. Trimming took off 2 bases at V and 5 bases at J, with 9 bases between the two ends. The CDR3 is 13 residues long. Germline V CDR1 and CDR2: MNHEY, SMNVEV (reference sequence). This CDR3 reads CASSLGRDYGYTF. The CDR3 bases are TGTGCCAGCAGTTTAGGGCGAGATTATGGCTACACCTTC.

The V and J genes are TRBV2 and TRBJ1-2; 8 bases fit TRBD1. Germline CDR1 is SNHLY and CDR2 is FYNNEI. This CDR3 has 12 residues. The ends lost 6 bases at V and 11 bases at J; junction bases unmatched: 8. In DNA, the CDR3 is TGTGCCAGCAGAGGGAGGACAGGGTTTTACACCTTC. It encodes CASRGRTGFYTF.

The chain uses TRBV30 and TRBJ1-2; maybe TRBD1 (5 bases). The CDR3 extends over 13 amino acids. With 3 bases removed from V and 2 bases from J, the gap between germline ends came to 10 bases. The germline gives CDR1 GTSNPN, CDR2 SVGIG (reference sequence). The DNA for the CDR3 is TGTGCCTGGAGGGAAGCAGGGAACTATGGCTACACCTTC. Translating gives CAWREAGNYGYTF.

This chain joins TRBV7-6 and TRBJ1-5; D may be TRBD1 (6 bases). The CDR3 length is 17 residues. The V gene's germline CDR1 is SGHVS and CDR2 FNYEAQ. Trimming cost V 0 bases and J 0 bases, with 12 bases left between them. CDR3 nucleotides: TGTGCCAGCAGCTTAGCTATTGGGGGGGCTAGCAATCAGCCCCAGCATTTT. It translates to CASSLAIGGASNQPQHF.

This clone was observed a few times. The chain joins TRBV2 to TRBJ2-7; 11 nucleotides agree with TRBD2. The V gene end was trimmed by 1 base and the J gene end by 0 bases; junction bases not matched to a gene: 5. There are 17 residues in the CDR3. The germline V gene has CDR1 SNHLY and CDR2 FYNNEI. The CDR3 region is CASSEGLAGLFSYEQYF. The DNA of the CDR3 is TGTGCCAGCAGTGAAGGACTAGCGGGGCTCTTCTCCTACGAGCAGTACTTC.

The CDR3 reads CASRGQGHNEQFF. DNA of the CDR3: TGTGCCAGCCGCGGTCAGGGGCACAATGAGCAGTTCTTC. This chain joins TRBV7-9 and TRBJ2-1; D perhaps matches TRBD1 (6 bases). This CDR3 is 13 amino acids long. Germline values: CDR1 SEHNR, CDR2 FQNEAQ (reference sequence). The V and J ends lost 8 bases and 5 bases respectively, with 13 bases between them. Together with reference TRBV7-9 and TRBJ2-1, the CDR3 gives the full variable domain: DTGVSQNPRHKITKRGQNVTFRCDPISEHNRLYWYRQTLGQGPEFLTYFQNEAQLEKSRLLSDRFSAERPKGSFSTLEIQRTEQGDSAMYLCASRGQGHNEQFFGPGTRLTVL.